This TCR beta chain was recovered during a study of shared T cell receptors in the human thymus (dated by TCRdb to the early 2020s). In terms of the full investigation: The study investigated the way shared, self-reactive T-cell receptor alpha chains are produced in the human thymus.

Library creation used the immunoSEQ multiplex PCR assay. The table was pulled from immuneACCESS by TCRdb, which kept in-frame rearrangements only. Such tables lose some clones; where checked, under half of the loss comes from unresolved V genes, and the rest has no known cause. Counted in this sample were about 400,000 clones; more than 85% of them appeared once. The top ten clones comprise 0.015% to 0.02% of the sample. In the case of this clone: Its antigen remains undetermined. No much larger clonotype is one base removed from it; base qualities were not supplied.

CDR1 SQVTM and CDR2 ANQGSEA were looked up in the germline V gene. V was cut back by 2 bases and J by 3 bases, leaving a gap of 7 bases between them. Spanning cysteine to phenylalanine, the CDR3 consists of 12 amino acids. Of the read, only the CDR3 DNA is kept; its 36 bases are in frame from base 1. The chain is made from TRBV29-1 and TRBJ1-1; no D gene can be assigned with confidence. The receptor comes from a human donor. Sequenced material: thymocytes. CDR3 loop: CSVERAYTEAFF. In nucleotide form, the sequence is TGCAGCGTTGAAAGGGCCTACACTGAAGCTTTCTTT.